A selection of T cell receptor beta chains follows, all from one sample in a study of human T cells and chemical hapten exposure. TCRdb re-analysed the RACE reads in MiXCR, keeping a single row per CDR3 protein. The sample comprises roughly 130,000 distinct CDR3 sequences, around 10% of which are singletons, and around 2.5% rests with the top ten. The input for sequencing was whole blood, taken in connection with sensitization to the hapten diphenylcyclopropenone (DPC). These TCRs come from a woman in her fifties or sixties with alopecia areata. Some clones in this sample may be carry-over from other donors' samples. Each CDR3 is given with its conserved first and last residue. The D gene is left open where the match is weak. Size is omitted from some rows. Given values are once, few, many or a class for expanded clones.

clone_size j_call v_call d_call cdr3_aa cdr3_nt
many TRBJ2-5 TRBV29-1 NA CSVEALGRVGETQYF TGCAGCGTTGAAGCTCTAGGCAGGGTCGGGGAGACCCAGTACTTC
few TRBJ1-5 TRBV5-6 NA CASSLAWGDQPQHF TGTGCCAGCAGCTTGGCTTGGGGTGATCAGCCCCAGCATTTT
many TRBJ1-1 TRBV20-1 NA CSARGGEGAFF TGCAGTGCTAGAGGCGGGGAGGGGGCTTTCTTT
few TRBJ2-3 TRBV12-3/TRBV12-4 NA CASNLAGLQTGDTQYF TGTGCCAGCAATTTGGCGGGACTGCAAACGGGGGATACGCAGTATTTT
NA TRBJ2-1 TRBV7-9 TRBD2 CASSSGLDSHNEQFF TGTGCCAGCAGCTCCGGACTAGATTCACACAATGAGCAGTTCTTC
few TRBJ1-1 TRBV2 TRBD1 CASRGTDFSTEAFF TGTGCCAGCAGGGGGACAGATTTCTCGACTGAAGCTTTCTTT
few TRBJ2-7 TRBV18 NA CASSPGDSYYEQYF TGTGCCAGCTCACCTGGGGACTCGTACTACGAGCAGTACTTC
NA TRBJ2-7 TRBV4-3 NA CASSQGGLTSYEQYF TGCGCCAGCAGCCAAGGAGGCCTAACGTCCTACGAGCAGTACTTC
NA TRBJ2-7 TRBV2 TRBD2 CASSEQAGGSEQYF TGTGCCAGCAGTGAACAAGCGGGGGGCTCCGAGCAGTACTTC
NA TRBJ1-6 TRBV6-6 NA CASSYSRGSSPLHF TGTGCCAGCAGTTATAGCCGGGGGAGTTCACCCCTCCACTTT
many TRBJ2-3 TRBV20-1 NA CSAQNRRAEDTQYF TGCAGTGCTCAAAATCGGAGGGCCGAAGATACGCAGTATTTT
NA TRBJ2-2 TRBV6-2/TRBV6-3 TRBD2 CASSSTSGRLFF TGTGCCAGCAGTTCGACTAGCGGGAGGCTGTTTTTT
few TRBJ2-4 TRBV29-1 NA CSVEVSGRRAKNIQYF TGCAGCGTTGAAGTATCAGGCAGGAGAGCCAAAAACATTCAGTACTTC
few TRBJ2-1 TRBV15 TRBD1 CATSTGTGFNEQFF TGTGCCACCAGCACCGGGACAGGGTTCAATGAGCAGTTCTTC
few TRBJ2-3 TRBV20-1 TRBD1 CSARTGLRSTDTQYF TGCAGTGCTAGGACAGGGTTGAGGTCCACAGATACGCAGTATTTT
few TRBJ1-1 TRBV6-5 NA CASSYSTSTEAFF TGTGCCAGCAGTTACTCGACTAGCACTGAAGCTTTCTTT
NA TRBJ2-1 TRBV12-3/TRBV12-4 NA CASSLTGSNEQFF TGTGCCAGCAGTTTAACCGGATCCAATGAGCAGTTCTTC
many TRBJ1-2 TRBV7-6 NA CASSSKANDPYGYTF TGTGCCAGCAGCTCCAAGGCGAATGACCCTTATGGCTACACCTTC
NA TRBJ1-1 TRBV6-4 NA CATPDQFKTEAFF TGTGCCACCCCGGACCAGTTCAAGACTGAAGCTTTCTTT
NA TRBJ1-5 TRBV2 NA CASTREGLSNQPQHF TGTGCCAGCACCCGAGAAGGTTTGAGCAATCAGCCCCAGCATTTT
many TRBJ2-7 TRBV5-1 NA CASSFGQRSGEQYF TGCGCCAGCAGCTTTGGACAGCGCTCTGGTGAGCAGTACTTC
many TRBJ2-3 TRBV20-1 TRBD2 CSATPLAGGSMGTQYF TGCAGTGCCACTCCCCTAGCGGGGGGGAGTATGGGTACGCAGTATTTT
few TRBJ2-1 TRBV18 NA CASSPYPPEQFF TGTGCCAGCTCACCCTACCCCCCTGAGCAGTTCTTC